This is a list of T cell receptor beta chains from one sample in a study of cytomegalovirus exposure and HLA in healthy donors. The assay was immunoSEQ multiplex PCR, and TCRdb's table has in-frame clones only and misses some. The sample records roughly 150,000 clones, roughly 85% being singletons. Sequencing was performed on PBMCs. These receptors all come from a man aged 35-49 years in good health and CMV-seropositive. Both conserved end residues are part of each CDR3. Each record gives: V gene, clone size, J gene, D gene, CDR3 DNA, CDR3 protein. A D gene is named only where the DNA matches it firmly. Some rows have no size entry. The others give once, few or many, or a class for an expanded clone.

TRBV10-2	-	TRBJ1-1	TRBD1	TGCGCCAGCAGTGATCCAAGACAGGGGCGGTTTAACACTGAAGCTTTCTTT	CASSDPRQGRFNTEAFF
TRBV2	once	TRBJ2-7	TRBD2	TGTGCCAGCATGCGACTAGCGGGGTCCTACGAGCAGTACTTC	CASMRLAGSYEQYF
TRBV27	-	TRBJ1-5	-	TGTGCCAGCAGTCGGAGGGCCCTGGGGGGGGTGTGGGGGCCCCAGCATTTT	CASSRRALGGVWGPQHF
TRBV11-2	once	TRBJ2-2	TRBD1	TGTGCCAGCAGCTCTTTTAACAGGGGGAGGTCCGGGGAGCTGTTTTTT	CASSSFNRGRSGELFF
TRBV27	-	TRBJ2-1	-	TGTGCCAGCAGTTTAGGGCTTAACTCCTACAATGAGCAGTTCTTC	CASSLGLNSYNEQFF
TRBV19	-	TRBJ1-5	-	TGTGCCAGTAGCCAGGGGTTGGTTCAGCCCCAGCATTTT	CASSQGLVQPQHF
TRBV5-1	-	TRBJ1-3	TRBD1	TGCGCCAGCAGTTTAAGGACAGGGGGCGAAAACACCATATATTTT	CASSLRTGGENTIYF
TRBV11-1	-	TRBJ2-7	TRBD2	TGTGCCAGCAGCCGAGTAGCGGGCCCCTACGAGCAGTACTTC	CASSRVAGPYEQYF
TRBV28	-	TRBJ2-7	-	TGTGCCAGCAGGGCGACAGTCGGGGGCGAGCAGTACTTC	CASRATVGGEQYF
TRBV19	-	TRBJ2-5	TRBD2	TGTGCCAGTAGCGGGACTAGCGGGCTACAAGAGACCCAGTACTTC	CASSGTSGLQETQYF
TRBV21-1	-	TRBJ2-2	-	TGTGCCAGCAGCAACCGGACGGAGGTGGTCACCGGGGAGCTGTTTTTT	CASSNRTEVVTGELFF
TRBV6-4	-	TRBJ1-2	TRBD1	TGTGCCAGCAGTACCACCGGGACAGGGGGTACCTTGCAAGGCTACACCTTC	CASSTTGTGGTLQGYTF
TRBV20-1	-	TRBJ1-5	-	TGCAGTGCTGCAGGACAGCCCCAGCATTTT	CSAAGQPQHF
TRBV19	-	TRBJ2-7	-	TGTGCCAGCAGACAGACAGGAACCTACGAGCAGTACTTC	CASRQTGTYEQYF
TRBV10-1	-	TRBJ2-3	TRBD2	TGCGCCAGCAGTGAGTCGACTAGCGGGATTAGCACAGATACGCAGTATTTT	CASSESTSGISTDTQYF
TRBV6-1	-	TRBJ2-5	TRBD2	TGTGCCAGCAGTGATTTGGCGGGAGGAGGGGAGACCCAGTACTTC	CASSDLAGGGETQYF
TRBV2	-	TRBJ2-7	-	TGTGCCAGCAGTGAGGTTAGCGGCTACGAGCAGTACTTC	CASSEVSGYEQYF
TRBV4-1	-	TRBJ2-2	TRBD2	TGCGCCAGCAGCCAAGCTAGCGGGAGGAGAACCGGGGAGCTGTTTTTT	CASSQASGRRTGELFF
TRBV18	-	TRBJ2-3	-	TGTGCCAGCTCAGGGTCAGGATTCACAGATACGCAGTATTTT	CASSGSGFTDTQYF
TRBV7-9	-	TRBJ2-4	-	TGTTCCAGCAGTTACAGCGGGTACATTCAGTACTTC	CSSSYSGYIQYF
TRBV6-1	few	TRBJ2-7	TRBD1	TGTGCCAGCGGGACAGGGGAATTGTACTTC	CASGTGELYF
TRBV5-1	-	TRBJ2-7	TRBD1	TGCGCCAGCAGCTTGGCGCAGGGGGCCTACGAGCAGTACTTC	CASSLAQGAYEQYF
TRBV7-9	many	TRBJ2-7	-	TGTGCCAGCAGCGTAACAGCCTACGAGCAGTACTTC	CASSVTAYEQYF
TRBV18	once	TRBJ2-2	TRBD2	TGTGCCAGCCAAATTGGACTAGCGGCCGGGGAGCTGTTTTTT	CASQIGLAAGELFF
TRBV6-1	once	TRBJ1-2	-	TGTGCCAGCTCGAGCACAGGGATTAGTGGCTACACCTTC	CASSSTGISGYTF
TRBV20-1	-	TRBJ2-7	TRBD1	TGCAGTGCTACAGGGGGCTACGAGCAGTACTTC	CSATGGYEQYF
TRBV28	-	TRBJ2-7	-	TGTGCCAGCAGTACCCTTGGCAACGAGCAGTACTTC	CASSTLGNEQYF
TRBV5-4	-	TRBJ2-1	TRBD2	TGTGCCAGCAGAACGGGACTAGCGGGCGACAATGAGCAGTTCTTC	CASRTGLAGDNEQFF
TRBV7-2	-	TRBJ2-7	TRBD1	TGTGCCAGCAGCCTACGGACAGGGGGCTCCTACGAGCAGTACTTC	CASSLRTGGSYEQYF
TRBV27	-	TRBJ1-1	-	TGTGCCAGCAGTTTATTGGGACAGAACACTGAAGCTTTCTTT	CASSLLGQNTEAFF
TRBV11-2	-	TRBJ2-5	TRBD2	TGTGCCAGCACGATAGCGGGTGCCGCGGAGACCCAGTACTTC	CASTIAGAAETQYF
TRBV27	-	TRBJ1-1	TRBD1	TGTGCCAGCACCCTAGCAGGGGGCACTGAAGCTTTCTTT	CASTLAGGTEAFF
TRBV30	few	TRBJ2-7	-	TGTGCCTGGACGGTGGCAGGGGCGGACGAGCAGTACTTC	CAWTVAGADEQYF
TRBV5-1	-	TRBJ2-7	TRBD2	TGCGCCAGCAGCTTGGCCGCGACGGGAGGGCCGGCCGACGAGCAGTACTTC	CASSLAATGGPADEQYF
TRBV2	-	TRBJ2-7	TRBD1	TGTGCCAGCAGTGAAGGTTCCCTACAGGGGCGCGAGCAGTACTTC	CASSEGSLQGREQYF
TRBV7-9	-	TRBJ1-2	-	TGTGCCAGCAGCTTAAGCGAAGGGGCCCATGGCTACACCTTC	CASSLSEGAHGYTF
TRBV10-3	-	TRBJ2-2	-	TGTGCCATCAGTGAGTCACGGGGGAGAGGGACCGGGGAGCTGTTTTTT	CAISESRGRGTGELFF
TRBV18	-	TRBJ1-1	TRBD1	TGTGCCAGCTCACCCGGGACAGGTCTGAGGACTGAAGCTTTCTTT	CASSPGTGLRTEAFF
TRBV7-7	-	TRBJ2-1	TRBD2	TGTGCCAGCAGCTTAGGTCCTAGCGGCAATGAGCAGTTCTTC	CASSLGPSGNEQFF
TRBV6-1	-	TRBJ1-2	-	TGTGCCAGCAGTGGGCCCAGGGCTGGCGGCTACACCTTC	CASSGPRAGGYTF
TRBV4-1	-	TRBJ2-5	TRBD2	TGCGCCAGCAGCCAAGAGCCCCGGGGAGCGGGGGGCCGGGAGCAGTACTTC	CASSQEPRGAGGREQYF
TRBV2	-	TRBJ2-3	TRBD2	TGTGCCAGCAGATTAGCGGGAGTGAAAGATACGCAGTATTTT	CASRLAGVKDTQYF
TRBV5-4	-	TRBJ1-2	TRBD1	TGTGCCAGCAGCTTCCAGGGGGCGTCGTATGGCTACACCTTC	CASSFQGASYGYTF
TRBV7-3	-	TRBJ1-3	-	TGTGCCAGCAGCTTATCCCCGGGTTCCGGAAACACCATATATTTT	CASSLSPGSGNTIYF
TRBV9	-	TRBJ2-3	TRBD2	TGTGCCAGCAGCGAGGAACTAGCGGGTACAGATACGCAGTATTTT	CASSEELAGTDTQYF
TRBV6-5	-	TRBJ2-7	TRBD2	TGTGCCAGCAGTTACTCTGACGCGGGAGACGGGTACGAGCAGTACTTC	CASSYSDAGDGYEQYF
TRBV4-1	-	TRBJ2-5	-	TGCGCCAGCAGCCAAGATCGAACGGAGGGAAAAGAGACCCAGTACTTC	CASSQDRTEGKETQYF
TRBV29-1	-	TRBJ1-3	-	TGCAGCGTGTGGACAGACTCTGGAAACACCATATATTTT	CSVWTDSGNTIYF
TRBV25-1	-	TRBJ1-1	-	TGTGCCAGCAGTGGGATCCCGGGACAGAACACTGAAGCTTTCTTT	CASSGIPGQNTEAFF